This T cell receptor (beta chain) is drawn from a study of blood T cell repertoires in COVID-19. Measured with immunoSEQ multiplex PCR; TCRdb has only the in-frame clones, and not every one. The repertoire consists of roughly 390,000 clones, with about 85% occurring once and the leading ten covering roughly 3.4%. Germline lookup yields CDR1 MNHEY and CDR2 SVGAGI. V shed 7 bases and J shed 3 bases, with 19 bases lying between them. CDR3 length: 15 amino acids. The TCR originated in a woman under 30 with acute or convalescent COVID-19. J is TRBJ2-7 and V is TRBV6-5, with D maybe TRBD2 (6 bases). Sequenced sample: peripheral blood. CDR3 protein: CASTPSGRGIYEQYF. CDR3 bases: TGTGCCAGCACACCGAGCGGCCGGGGGATCTACGAGCAGTACTTC.